The clone carrying this T cell receptor beta chain was observed at least ten times. Its target is not known. These data belong to a study of read filtering for tumor transcriptome and immune sequencing. Study-wide context: Under 10 patients were R-ISS I, about 16 were R-ISS II, about seven were R-ISS III.

Germline CDR1 reads DFQATT; CDR2 reads SNEGSKA (reference sequence). Trimming took off 1 base at V and 2 bases at J, with 8 bases between the two ends. The CDR3 has 14 amino acids. From around 440 ng of RNA, a library with molecular barcoded alpha/delta and beta/gamma adaptors was made. Using its own MiXCR run on the reads, TCRdb lists one record per CDR3 protein. Of over 35,000 distinct CDR3 sequences listed, about an eighth are singletons. Study-level results: Sorted CD138-negative bone marrow cells were not purified T cells. Without single-read clonotypes, shared clonotype proportions correlated more between IR-seq and RNA-seq.

The chain recombines TRBV20-1 with TRBJ2-2; tentative D call: TRBD1 (6 bases). The TCR originated in a donor aged 40 or over with multiple myeloma. Sequencing was carried out using a population of CD138-negative cells sorted from bone marrow. The CDR3 DNA sequence: TGCAGTGCTAGAGGGGGACATAACACCGGGGAGCTGTTTTTT. Translating gives CSARGGHNTGELFF.